What follows are 8 T cell receptor beta chains derived from one specimen sequenced in a study of cytomegalovirus exposure and HLA in healthy donors. The study ran its PCR with 60 Vbeta and 13 Jbeta primers. Only in-frame clones appear in the TCRdb table, and some are missing; sequencing was by immunoSEQ multiplex PCR. The sample has roughly 150,000 clones, around 84% seen once. The sequenced sample was PBMCs. All receptors come from a man aged 25-45 years in good health and CMV-seropositive.

Concerning this clone itself: The junction shows a germline mismatch at one end, possibly a read error. V and J are TRBV7-9 and TRBJ2-7, with a tentative D call TRBD1 (5 bases). From germline, CDR1 is SEHNR and CDR2 FQNEAQ (reference sequence). The CDR3 loop spans 13 amino acids. CDR3 coding DNA: TGTTCCAGCAGCTTAGCCCTACAGGCCGAGCAGTACTTC. Residues: CSSSLALQAEQYF.

The rearrangement joins TRBV7-2 to TRBJ2-4; D ambiguous. The V and J ends lost 5 bases and 4 bases respectively, with 12 bases between them. The germline V gene has CDR1 SGHTA and CDR2 FQGNSA. This CDR3 comprises 14 residues. Here the CDR3 DNA reads TGTGCCAGCAGCCCATTGAGATCTAAAAACATTCAGTACTTC. Translation: CASSPLRSKNIQYF.

About this clone: Distinct nucleotide sequences in the sample also encode this CDR3. The V and J genes are TRBV2 and TRBJ1-5, with D maybe TRBD1 (5 bases). The germline CDR1 and CDR2 sequences are SNHLY and FYNNEI. V was trimmed by 6 bases and J by 1 base, leaving 7 bases between them. This CDR3 spans 13 amino acids. The CDR3 is CASRGQSNQPQHF. The CDR3, as DNA: TGTGCCAGCAGGGGGCAGAGCAATCAGCCCCAGCATTTT.

The V gene is TRBV5-1, the J gene TRBJ2-7; 7 positions match TRBD1. CDR3 length: 14 amino acids. V was clipped by 6 bases and J by 0 bases; unmatched bases: 6. Looked up from germline, CDR1 is SGHRS and CDR2 is YFSETQ. In nucleotides, the CDR3 is TGCGCCAGCACCCGGACAGGCAGCTCCTACGAGCAGTACTTC. Translation gives CASTRTGSSYEQYF.

This sequence joins TRBV2 and TRBJ2-2, with D maybe TRBD2 (6 bases). This CDR3 spans 14 amino acids. Germline-derived CDR1 and CDR2 are SNHLY and FYNNEI. The V and J ends lost 6 bases and 1 base respectively, with 9 bases between them. CDR3 sequence (DNA): TGTGCCAGCAGCGGGCGGGGGAACACCGGGGAGCTGTTTTTT. This sequence encodes CASSGRGNTGELFF.

The chain joins TRBV10-3 to TRBJ2-1, with 11 bases matching TRBD2. Germline CDR1 ENHRY, CDR2 SYGVKD. CDR3 size: 14 residues. The junction had 3 bases not matched to a gene; V was cut back by 6 bases and J by 5 bases. DNA for the CDR3: TGTGCCATCAGGGGACTAGCGGACCACAATGAGCAGTTCTTC. It encodes CAIRGLADHNEQFF.

The chain carries TRBV5-4 and TRBJ2-2; D unclear. This CDR3 has 13 residues. Germline V CDR1 and CDR2: SGHNT, YYREEE (reference sequence). Trimming pared 2 bases from V and 1 base from J, leaving 3 bases between. CDR3 residues: CASSLQNTGELFF. The CDR3 nucleotides read TGTGCCAGCAGCTTACAGAACACCGGGGAGCTGTTTTTT.

This clone is a singleton in its sample. The CDR3 region is CASSLQSEETQYF. The CDR3 coding sequence is TGCGCCAGCAGCTTGCAGAGCGAGGAGACCCAGTACTTC. The chain employs TRBV5-1 and TRBJ2-5; D ambiguous. Germline-derived CDR1 and CDR2 are SGHRS and YFSETQ. The ends were cut back, 1 base at V and 5 bases at J, with 9 bases in the middle. This CDR3 spans 13 amino acids.